The clone carrying this T cell receptor beta chain showed up many times. CDR1 and CDR2 from the germline V gene are SGHTA and FQGNSA. The trim removed 3 bases at V and 8 bases at J, leaving 8 bases unmatched. This CDR3 has 14 residues. On the basis of clinical symptoms, serum thyroxine and TRAb, thyroid ultrasound and orbital computed tomography, diagnoses were made. The data stem from a study of T cells in Graves' hyperthyroidism and ophthalmopathy. On the study more broadly: Before treatment of any kind, peripheral blood was taken at initial diagnosis.

RNA transcripts gave rise to amplified TCR beta CDR3 regions. Primed by the HTBI set, a first-round RT-PCR was run on the TCR CDR3. Each CDR3 protein gets one entry after TCRdb re-called the multiplex PCR reads with MiXCR. The sample has roughly 580,000 distinct CDR3 sequences, approximately 15% seen once. The clonotype was recovered from a woman aged 25-40 years with Graves' hyperthyroidism that later progressed to Graves' ophthalmopathy. Specimen: blood. The genes are TRBV7-2 and TRBJ1-2; TRBD1 matches at 8 bases. CDR3 in amino acids: CASSLGQVTDGYTF. The CDR3 DNA follows: TGTGCCAGCAGCTTGGGACAGGTGACTGACGGCTACACCTTC.